These T cell receptor beta chains were read from a single sample in a study of shared clonotypes between healthy human individuals. Measured with immunoSEQ multiplex PCR; TCRdb has only the in-frame clones, and not every one. The data show around 100,000 clones, about 62% seen once. The sample taken for sequencing was memory CD8+ T cells sorted from blood. These receptors originate from a woman aged 25 to 39 in good health. The CDR3 runs from the conserved cysteine through the conserved F or W. D genes are given only for firm matches. Clone sizes are given selectively: once, few, many, or a class where the clone is expanded.

clone_size | j_call | d_call | v_call | cdr3_nt | cdr3_aa
NA | TRBJ2-7 | TRBD2 | TRBV14 | TGTGCCAGCAGCCAAGATCACCGACTAGCGGGAGGTTACGAGCAGTACTTC | CASSQDHRLAGGYEQYF
NA | TRBJ2-7 | NA | TRBV6-6 | TGTGCCAGCAGTTACTCTAGGCCCGGCGGAGACGAGCAGTACTTC | CASSYSRPGGDEQYF
NA | TRBJ2-7 | NA | TRBV29-1 | TGCAGCGTTGAAGATGGGGCACTCCACTCCTACGAGCAGTACTTC | CSVEDGALHSYEQYF
many | TRBJ2-5 | TRBD1 | TRBV25-1 | TGTGCCAGCAGTGAGCCGGGACAGGGGCGTGAGACCCAGTACTTC | CASSEPGQGRETQYF
NA | TRBJ2-7 | NA | TRBV20-1 | TGCAGTGCTAGTCCTGCCTACGAGCAGTACTTC | CSASPAYEQYF
NA | TRBJ2-7 | NA | TRBV27 | TGTGCCAGCAGTGCCAGAACCGACGGCTACGAGCAGTACTTC | CASSARTDGYEQYF
NA | TRBJ2-7 | TRBD1 | TRBV27 | TGTGCCAGCAGTTTACGCCTGGACAGGGGGCAGTCCTACGAGCAGTACTTC | CASSLRLDRGQSYEQYF
few | TRBJ2-7 | NA | TRBV5-4 | TGTGCCAGCAGCTTCGTGGGGTACGAGCAGTACTTC | CASSFVGYEQYF
NA | TRBJ1-1 | TRBD1 | TRBV6-5 | TGTGCCAGCAGTAACCCACAGGGGGCCGCTGAAGCTTTCTTT | CASSNPQGAAEAFF
NA | TRBJ2-1 | TRBD2 | TRBV19 | TGTGCCAGTAGTGGATGGACTAGCGGGAGAGGATACAATGAGCAGTTCTTC | CASSGWTSGRGYNEQFF
NA | TRBJ2-7 | TRBD1 | TRBV13 | TGTGCCAGCAGCACAGGGGGATTCCACGAGCAGTACTTC | CASSTGGFHEQYF
NA | TRBJ1-5 | NA | TRBV15 | TGTGCCACCAGCACGTTCAGAGGGTATAGCAATCAGCCCCAGCATTTT | CATSTFRGYSNQPQHF
NA | TRBJ2-6 | NA | TRBV27 | TGTGCCAGCAGGAGGTCATCTGGGGCCAACGTCCTGACTTTC | CASRRSSGANVLTF
NA | TRBJ1-1 | NA | TRBV5-1 | TGCGCCAGCAGCTCGGAAGGGACTGAAGCTTTCTTT | CASSSEGTEAFF
NA | TRBJ1-2 | TRBD1 | TRBV28 | TGTGCCAGCAGTTTGGAATGGACAGGGGGTGGCTACACCTTC | CASSLEWTGGGYTF
many | TRBJ1-3 | NA | TRBV28 | TGTGCCAGCAGTTTTCGAGGTTACTACTCTGGAAACACCATATATTTT | CASSFRGYYSGNTIYF